These 14 T cell receptor beta chains were all obtained from the same sample, sequenced in a study of regulatory T cells in long-lasting Graves disease. Time point noted: newly diagnosed GD, antithyroid drugs for less than 3 months. Isolated PBMC RNA provided the starting material for the TCR library. The authors built TCR beta libraries using iRepertoire HTBI primers and Arm-PCR of CDR3 regions. Each CDR3 protein is one row after TCRdb ran MiXCR on the multiplex PCR reads. The data show about 530,000 distinct CDR3 sequences, roughly a sixth seen once. A further study also used this sample, focusing on T cells in Graves' hyperthyroidism and ophthalmopathy.

The sequencing here drew on peripheral blood mononuclear cells (PBMCs), taken at new diagnosis, from a patient treated with antithyroid drugs. These receptor sequences come from a woman aged 35-60 years with Graves disease.

The table lists this clonotype with many counts. A junction boundary mismatches the germline segment, possibly from a read error. The chain combines TRBV12-3 or TRBV12-4 with TRBJ1-1; D ambiguous. The CDR3 totals 14 residues. The CDR3 nucleotides read TGTGCCAGCAGATTAGGACGTAGGAACACTGAAGCTTTCTTT. Its translation: CASRLGRRNTEAFF.

J is TRBJ1-3 and V is TRBV5-1; maybe TRBD1 (5 bases). The CDR3 runs 14 residues. Trimming stripped 0 bases from V and 7 bases from J, with 11 bases between. CDR1 and CDR2 from the germline V gene are SGHRS and YFSETQ. The CDR3 loop reads CASSLDQGRNTIYF. The CDR3 DNA sequence: TGCGCCAGCAGCTTGGATCAGGGAAGGAACACCATATATTTT.

CDR3 in amino acids: CAWSTRGGQSYEQYF. CDR3 DNA: TGTGCCTGGAGTACCCGGGGGGGCCAGTCCTACGAGCAGTACTTC. J is TRBJ2-7 and V is TRBV30; 8 nucleotides align to TRBD2. V trimming: 2 bases; J trimming: 1 base; junction bases outside the gene matches: 7. Germline V gene sequence: CDR1 GTSNPN, CDR2 SVGIG (reference sequence). This CDR3 region has 15 residues. Filled out from reference TRBV30 and TRBJ2-7, the complete variable domain reads SQTIHQWPATLVQPVGSPLSLECTVEGTSNPNLYWYRQAAGRGLQLLFYSVGIGQISSEVPQNLSASRPQDRQFILSSKKLLLSDSGFYLCAWSTRGGQSYEQYFGPGTRLTVT.

This sequence joins TRBV5-1 and TRBJ2-1, with TRBD2 identical over 8 bases. J gave up 2 bases and V 1 base, and 14 bases lay outside the gene matches. The length of the CDR3 is 19 residues. Germline V gene sequence: CDR1 SGHRS, CDR2 YFSETQ. For the CDR3, the DNA is TGCGCCAGCAGCTTGTCCGGGACTAGATCCCCTCGCGCCTACAATGAGCAGTTCTTC. The encoded protein is CASSLSGTRSPRAYNEQFF.

J is TRBJ1-5 and V is TRBV19; maybe TRBD1 (5 bases). The V gene's germline CDR1 is LNHDA and CDR2 SQIVND (reference sequence). V lost 7 bases, J lost 3 bases, and 10 bases lay in between. There are 13 residues in the CDR3. The CDR3 here is CASKQADNQPQHF. The CDR3 DNA is TGTGCCAGTAAACAGGCTGACAATCAGCCCCAGCATTTT. The full variable domain, its missing parts supplied by reference TRBV19 and TRBJ1-5, is DGGITQSPKYLFRKEGQNVTLSCEQNLNHDAMYWYRQDPGQGLRLIYYSQIVNDFQKGDIAEGYSVSREKKESFPLTVTSAQKNPTAFYLCASKQADNQPQHFGDGTRLSIL.

This clonotype was counted at least ten times. V usage is TRBV28 and J usage is TRBJ2-7; TRBD1 agrees at 8 bases. Germline trimming cut 7 bases from V and 0 bases from J; bases unmatched to any gene: 5. Per germline, CDR1 MDHEN and CDR2 SYDVKM. The CDR3 has 14 residues. Written as DNA, the CDR3 is TGTGCCAGCAAAGACAGGGGACTCTCCTACGAGCAGTACTTC. Amino acids: CASKDRGLSYEQYF.

This sequence joins TRBV19 and TRBJ2-7; the D is unclear. This CDR3 comprises 12 residues. Germline V gene sequence: CDR1 LNHDA, CDR2 SQIVND (reference sequence). Trimming left V 7 bases short and J 5 bases short, with 12 bases between. The CDR3 reads CASKYPLHEQYF. The CDR3 DNA follows: TGTGCCAGTAAATATCCCCTACACGAGCAGTACTTC.

This sequence joins TRBV4-2 and TRBJ1-2; D unresolved. V was pared by 4 bases and J by 6 bases, with 12 bases between. Germline CDR1 LGHNA, CDR2 YNFKEQ. The CDR3 sequence is 13 residues long. The CDR3 spells CASSLRVLNGYTF. The CDR3 DNA reads as TGTGCCAGCAGCCTTCGGGTCCTGAATGGCTACACCTTC.

This clonotype was seen at least ten times. This sequence joins TRBV5-1 and TRBJ1-2; D is ambiguous. The CDR3 is 12 amino acids. CDR1 and CDR2 from the germline V gene are SGHRS and YFSETQ. V gave up 4 bases and J gave up 8 bases, with 12 bases separating them. The CDR3 DNA reads TGCGCCAGCAGCGCCAGGACTACCGGCTACACCTTC. This sequence encodes CASSARTTGYTF.

In its sample, this clonotype was seen a few times. The chain is built from TRBV12-3 or TRBV12-4 and TRBJ1-5; no reliable D call. V was clipped by 2 bases and J by 6 bases, with 8 bases between them. The CDR3 totals 13 residues. The CDR3 bases are TGTGCCAGCAGTTTACAAAGAGGTCAGCCCCAGCATTTT. The encoded protein is CASSLQRGQPQHF.

The V call is TRBV3-1, the J call TRBJ2-7; D possibly matches TRBD1 or TRBD2 (5 bases each). The CDR3 contains 12 residues. V dropped 1 base and J dropped 7 bases, with 8 bases sitting between them. Per the germline V gene, CDR1 is LGHDT and CDR2 is YNNKEL (reference sequence). The CDR3 DNA follows: TGTGCCAGCAGCCAAGCGAGGGGAGAGCAGTACTTC. This translates into CASSQARGEQYF.

This clonotype was recorded at least ten times. The chain uses TRBV7-8 and TRBJ1-2; maybe TRBD1 (5 bases). The V gene lost 6 bases and the J gene lost 5 bases, with 19 bases spanning the gap. Germline CDR1 is SGHVS and CDR2 is FQNEAQ. CDR3 length: 15 amino acids. CDR3 loop: CASSPEAGTYYGYTF. CDR3 in DNA: TGTGCCAGCAGTCCCGAGGCAGGGACCTATTATGGCTACACCTTC. The full variable domain, rest sourced from reference TRBV7-8 and TRBJ1-2, is GAGVSQSPRYKVAKRGQDVALRCDPISGHVSLFWYQQALGQGPEFLTYFQNEAQLDKSGLPSDRFFAERPEGSVSTLKIQRTQQEDSAVYLCASSPEAGTYYGYTFGSGTRLTVV.

This clonotype was seen more than once but under ten times. The chain uses TRBV9 and TRBJ2-5; 7 nucleotides line up with TRBD1. The CDR3 spans 15 residues. The germline gives CDR1 SGDLS, CDR2 YYNGEE. V shed 3 bases and J 5 bases; nucleotides not matched to a gene: 10. For the CDR3, the DNA is TGTGCCAGCAGCGCTAGCTCCCACAGGGGTGAGACCCAGTACTTC. Translation: CASSASSHRGETQYF.

The table lists this clonotype with many counts. The chain carries TRBV7-3 and TRBJ1-1; 7 positions agree with TRBD1. The J segment lost 0 bases and the V segment lost 5 bases, leaving 9 bases of the junction unmatched. Germline CDR1 SGHTA, CDR2 FQGTGA. The CDR3 extends over 16 amino acids. The CDR3 nucleotides are TGTGCCAGCAGCCCCGGGACAGCAACTTTGAACACTGAAGCTTTCTTT. Protein product: CASSPGTATLNTEAFF.